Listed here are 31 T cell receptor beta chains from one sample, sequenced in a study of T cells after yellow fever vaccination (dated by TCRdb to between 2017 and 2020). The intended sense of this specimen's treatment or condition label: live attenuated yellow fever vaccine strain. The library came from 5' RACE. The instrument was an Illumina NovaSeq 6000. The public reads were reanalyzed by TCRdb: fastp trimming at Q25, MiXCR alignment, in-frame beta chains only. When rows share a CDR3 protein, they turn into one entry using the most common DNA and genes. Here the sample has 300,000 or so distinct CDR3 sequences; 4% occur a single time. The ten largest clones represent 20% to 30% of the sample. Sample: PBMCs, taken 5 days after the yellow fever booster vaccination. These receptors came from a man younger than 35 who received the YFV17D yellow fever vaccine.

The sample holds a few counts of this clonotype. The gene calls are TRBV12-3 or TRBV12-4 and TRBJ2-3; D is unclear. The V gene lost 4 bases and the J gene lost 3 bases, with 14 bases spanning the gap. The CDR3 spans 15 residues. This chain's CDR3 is CASSSYASRTDTQYF. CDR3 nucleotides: TGTGCCAGCAGTTCGTACGCCTCCAGAACAGATACGCAGTATTTT.

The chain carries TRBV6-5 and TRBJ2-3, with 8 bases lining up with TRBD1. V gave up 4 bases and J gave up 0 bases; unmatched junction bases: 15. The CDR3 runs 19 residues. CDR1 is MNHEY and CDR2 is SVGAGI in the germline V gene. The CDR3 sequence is CASSSLTLGQGTSTDTQYF. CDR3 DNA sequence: TGTGCCAGCAGTTCTCTGACCCTTGGACAGGGCACTAGCACAGATACGCAGTATTTT.

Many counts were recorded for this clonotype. CDR3 region: CASVVVPGGNNEQFF. For the CDR3, the DNA is TGCGCCAGCGTGGTGGTTCCGGGGGGTAACAATGAGCAGTTCTTC. V is TRBV5-1 and J is TRBJ2-1; 7 positions match TRBD2. V gave up 7 bases and J gave up 5 bases; unmatched junction bases: 12. Germline V gives CDR1 SGHRS, CDR2 YFSETQ. The CDR3 loop spans 15 amino acids.

For the CDR3, the DNA is TGCAGCGTTCATCCTACCGGGACGAACACCGGGGAGCTGTTTTTT. Its protein is CSVHPTGTNTGELFF. The J gene is TRBJ2-2, the V gene TRBV29-1; D is possibly TRBD2 (5 bases). The V end lost 5 bases, the J end lost 0 bases, and 13 bases lay between the germline ends. CDR1 is SQVTM, CDR2 ANQGSEA, per germline. The CDR3 loop spans 15 amino acids.

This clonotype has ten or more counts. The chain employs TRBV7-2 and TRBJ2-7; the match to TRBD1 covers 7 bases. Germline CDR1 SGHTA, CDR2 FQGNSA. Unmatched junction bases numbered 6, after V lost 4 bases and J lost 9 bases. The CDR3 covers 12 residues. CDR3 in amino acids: CASSSDRAGQYF. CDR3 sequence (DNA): TGTGCCAGCAGCTCCGACAGGGCAGGGCAGTACTTC.

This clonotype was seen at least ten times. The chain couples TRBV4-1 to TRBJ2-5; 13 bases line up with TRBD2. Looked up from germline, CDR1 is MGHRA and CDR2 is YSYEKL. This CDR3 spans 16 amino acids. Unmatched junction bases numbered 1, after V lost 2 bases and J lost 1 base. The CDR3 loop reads CASSQTSGGAQETQYF. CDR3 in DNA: TGCGCCAGCAGCCAAACTAGCGGGGGGGCCCAAGAGACCCAGTACTTC.

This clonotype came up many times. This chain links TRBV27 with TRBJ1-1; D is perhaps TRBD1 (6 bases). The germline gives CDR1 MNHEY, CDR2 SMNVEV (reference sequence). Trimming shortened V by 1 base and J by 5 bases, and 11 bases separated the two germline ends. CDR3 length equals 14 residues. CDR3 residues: CASSLLQGGTEAFF. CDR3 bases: TGTGCCAGCAGTTTATTACAGGGAGGGACTGAAGCTTTCTTT.

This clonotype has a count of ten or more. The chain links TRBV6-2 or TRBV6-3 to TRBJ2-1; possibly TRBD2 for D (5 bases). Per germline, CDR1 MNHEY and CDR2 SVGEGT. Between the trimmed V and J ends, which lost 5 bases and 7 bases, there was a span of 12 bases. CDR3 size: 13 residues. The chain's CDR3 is CASSTGRGNEQFF. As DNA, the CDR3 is TGTGCCAGCAGTACGGGCCGAGGGAATGAGCAGTTCTTC.

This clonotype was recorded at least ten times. The CDR3 DNA reads TGTGCCAGTAGTATAGATCGGGTGACCTTGAACACTGAAGCTTTCTTT. It encodes CASSIDRVTLNTEAFF. The genes are TRBV19 and TRBJ1-1; D is undetermined. V gave up 0 bases and J gave up 0 bases, with 11 bases separating them. CDR1 and CDR2 (germline): LNHDA, SQIVND (reference sequence). The CDR3 sequence is 16 residues long.

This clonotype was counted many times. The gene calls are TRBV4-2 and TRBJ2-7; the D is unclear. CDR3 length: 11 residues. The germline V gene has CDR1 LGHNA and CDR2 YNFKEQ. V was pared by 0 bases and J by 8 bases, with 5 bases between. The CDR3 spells CASSQERQQYF. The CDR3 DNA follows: TGTGCCAGCAGCCAAGAACGCCAGCAGTACTTC.

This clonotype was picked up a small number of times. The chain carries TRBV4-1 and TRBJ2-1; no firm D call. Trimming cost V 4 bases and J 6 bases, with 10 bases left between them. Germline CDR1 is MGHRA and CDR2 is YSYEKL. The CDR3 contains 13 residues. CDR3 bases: TGCGCCAGCAGCCTTCGAAACTCCAATGAGCAGTTCTTC. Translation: CASSLRNSNEQFF.

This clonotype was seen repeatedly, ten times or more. CDR3 protein: CASSGRLGSYEQYV. CDR3 bases: TGTGCCAGCAGTGGGAGGTTAGGATCCTACGAGCAGTACGTC. The V call is TRBV6-2 or TRBV6-3, the J call TRBJ2-7, with D perhaps matching TRBD2 (6 bases). The CDR3 extends over 14 amino acids. Trimming took 5 bases from V and 1 from J, leaving 12 bases between them. Germline V gives CDR1 MNHEY, CDR2 SVGEGT.

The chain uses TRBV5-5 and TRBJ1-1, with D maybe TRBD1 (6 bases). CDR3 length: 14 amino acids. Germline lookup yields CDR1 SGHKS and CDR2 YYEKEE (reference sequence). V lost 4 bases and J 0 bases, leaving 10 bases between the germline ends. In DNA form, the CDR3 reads TGTGCCAGCAGCCATGGACAGATGAACACTGAAGCTTTCTTT. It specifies CASSHGQMNTEAFF.

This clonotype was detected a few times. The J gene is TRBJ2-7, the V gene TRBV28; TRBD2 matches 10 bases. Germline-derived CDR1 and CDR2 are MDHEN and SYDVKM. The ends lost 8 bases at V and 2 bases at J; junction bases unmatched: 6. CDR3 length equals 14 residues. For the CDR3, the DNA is TGTGCCAGCCAAAGCGGGGGGGTACCCTACGAGCAGTACGTC. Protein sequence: CASQSGGVPYEQYV.

CDR3 sequence (DNA): TGTGCCAGCAGTCCGACCAGGGGCAGGGTGGGCAATCAGCCCCAGCATTTT. Encoded protein: CASSPTRGRVGNQPQHF. This rearrangement joins TRBV12-3 or TRBV12-4 to TRBJ1-5, with D possibly TRBD1 on 6 matching bases. Deletions cut 5 bases from V and 2 bases from J, with 19 bases between. The CDR3 length is 17 residues.

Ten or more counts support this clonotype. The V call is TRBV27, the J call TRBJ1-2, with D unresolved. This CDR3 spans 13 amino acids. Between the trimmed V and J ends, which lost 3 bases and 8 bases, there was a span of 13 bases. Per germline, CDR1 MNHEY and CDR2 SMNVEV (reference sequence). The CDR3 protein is CASSFSGGDGYTF. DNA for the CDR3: TGTGCCAGCAGTTTTTCGGGTGGCGACGGCTACACCTTC.

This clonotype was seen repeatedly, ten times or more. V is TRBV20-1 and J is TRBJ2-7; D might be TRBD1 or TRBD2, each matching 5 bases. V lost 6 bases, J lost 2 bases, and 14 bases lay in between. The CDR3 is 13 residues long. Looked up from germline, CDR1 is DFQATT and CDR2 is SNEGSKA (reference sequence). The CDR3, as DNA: TGCAGTGCCGCCCGGGGCAATCCCTACGAGCAGTACTTC. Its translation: CSAARGNPYEQYF.

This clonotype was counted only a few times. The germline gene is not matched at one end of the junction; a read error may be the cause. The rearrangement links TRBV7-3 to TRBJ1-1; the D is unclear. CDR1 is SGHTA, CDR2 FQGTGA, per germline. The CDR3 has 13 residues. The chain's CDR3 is CASSLTPGVEAFF. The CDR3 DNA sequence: TGTGCCAGCAGCCTAACTCCCGGGGTTGAAGCTTTCTTT.

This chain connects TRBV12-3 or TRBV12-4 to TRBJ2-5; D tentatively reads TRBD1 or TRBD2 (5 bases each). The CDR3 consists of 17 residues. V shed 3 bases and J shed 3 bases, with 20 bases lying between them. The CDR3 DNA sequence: TGTGCCAGCAGTTTCTCCAGGGCGCAGCTGGGAGAAGAGACCCAGTACTTC. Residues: CASSFSRAQLGEETQYF.

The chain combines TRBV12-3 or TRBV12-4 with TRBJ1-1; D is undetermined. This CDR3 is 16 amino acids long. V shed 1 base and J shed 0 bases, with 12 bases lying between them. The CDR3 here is CASSLEPPALNTEAFF. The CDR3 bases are TGTGCCAGCAGTTTAGAACCTCCGGCTCTGAACACTGAAGCTTTCTTT.

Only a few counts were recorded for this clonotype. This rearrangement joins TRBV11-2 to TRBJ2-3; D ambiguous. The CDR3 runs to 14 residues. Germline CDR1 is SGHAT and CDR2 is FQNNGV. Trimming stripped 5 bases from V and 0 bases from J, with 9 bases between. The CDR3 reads CASSRSESTDTQYF. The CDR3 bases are TGTGCCAGCAGCCGAAGCGAGAGCACAGATACGCAGTATTTT.

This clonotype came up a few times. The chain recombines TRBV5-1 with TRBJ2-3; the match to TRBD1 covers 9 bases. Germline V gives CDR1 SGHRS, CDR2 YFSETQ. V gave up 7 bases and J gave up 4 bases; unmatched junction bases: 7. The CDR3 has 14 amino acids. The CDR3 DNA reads TGCGCCAGCCTGGGACAGGGTAGTGCAGATACGCAGTATTTT. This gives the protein CASLGQGSADTQYF.

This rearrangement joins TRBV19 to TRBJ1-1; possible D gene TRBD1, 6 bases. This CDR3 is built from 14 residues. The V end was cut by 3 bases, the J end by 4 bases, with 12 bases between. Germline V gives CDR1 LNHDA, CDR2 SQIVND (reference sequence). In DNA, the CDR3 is TGTGCCAGTAGTATTCAGGGGTTGGGCACTGAAGCTTTCTTT. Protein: CASSIQGLGTEAFF.

CDR3 in DNA: TGCGCCAGCAGCCAAGAACGGGCCTCTGAGCAGTTCTTC. Translation: CASSQERASEQFF. The J gene is TRBJ2-1, the V gene TRBV4-3; D remains unclear. With 0 bases removed from V and 9 bases from J, the gap between germline ends came to 9 bases. Germline assignment: CDR1 LGHNA and CDR2 YSLEER. The CDR3 runs 13 residues.

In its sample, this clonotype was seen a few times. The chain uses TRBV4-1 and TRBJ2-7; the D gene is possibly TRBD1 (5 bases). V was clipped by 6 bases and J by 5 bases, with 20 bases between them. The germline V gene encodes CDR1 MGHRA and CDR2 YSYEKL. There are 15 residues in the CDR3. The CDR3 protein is CASRPSPGYVDEQYF. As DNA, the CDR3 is TGCGCCAGCAGACCATCCCCAGGGTATGTCGACGAGCAGTACTTC.

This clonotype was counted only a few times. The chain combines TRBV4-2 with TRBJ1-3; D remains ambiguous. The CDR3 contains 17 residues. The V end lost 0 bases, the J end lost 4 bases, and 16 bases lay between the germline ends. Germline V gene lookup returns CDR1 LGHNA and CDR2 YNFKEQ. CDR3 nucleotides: TGTGCCAGCAGCCAAGAAAAGGGTCTCTGGTCCGGAAACACCATATATTTT. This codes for CASSQEKGLWSGNTIYF.

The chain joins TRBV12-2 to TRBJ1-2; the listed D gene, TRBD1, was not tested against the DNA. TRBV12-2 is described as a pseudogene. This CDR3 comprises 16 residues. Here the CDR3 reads CASRLPPDRRSYGYTF. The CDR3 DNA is TGTGCAAGTCGCTTACCACCAGACAGGAGATCCTATGGCTACACCTTC.

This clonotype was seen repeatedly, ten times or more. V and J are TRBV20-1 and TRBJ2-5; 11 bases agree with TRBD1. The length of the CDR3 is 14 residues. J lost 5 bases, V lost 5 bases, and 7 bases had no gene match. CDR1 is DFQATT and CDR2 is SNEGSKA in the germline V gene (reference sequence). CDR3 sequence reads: CSAGTGGRQETQYF. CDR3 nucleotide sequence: TGCAGTGCTGGGACAGGGGGTAGGCAGGAGACCCAGTACTTC.

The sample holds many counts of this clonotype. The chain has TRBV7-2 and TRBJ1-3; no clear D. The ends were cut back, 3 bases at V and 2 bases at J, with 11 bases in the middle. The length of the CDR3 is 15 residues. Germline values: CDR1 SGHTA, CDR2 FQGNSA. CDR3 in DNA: TGTGCCAGCAGCTTCCAGTTTGGGGCTGGAAACACCATATATTTT. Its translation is CASSFQFGAGNTIYF.

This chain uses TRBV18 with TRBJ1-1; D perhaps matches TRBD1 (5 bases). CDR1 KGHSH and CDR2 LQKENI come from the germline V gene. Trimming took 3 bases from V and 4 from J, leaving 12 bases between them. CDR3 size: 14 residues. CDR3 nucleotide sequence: TGTGCCAGCTCACCTTTCGACAGCCCCACTGAAGCTTTCTTT. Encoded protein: CASSPFDSPTEAFF.

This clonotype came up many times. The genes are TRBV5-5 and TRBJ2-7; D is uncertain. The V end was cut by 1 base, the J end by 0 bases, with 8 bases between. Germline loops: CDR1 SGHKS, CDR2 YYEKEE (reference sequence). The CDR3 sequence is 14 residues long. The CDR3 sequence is CASSLLPASYEQYF. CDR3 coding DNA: TGTGCCAGCAGCTTGCTTCCAGCCTCCTACGAGCAGTACTTC.